This is a list of T cell receptor beta chains from one sample in a study of blood T cell repertoires in COVID-19. Repertoires were generated with immunoSEQ multiplex PCR, while TCRdb's copy carries only in-frame clones and drops some. The sample includes over 400,000 clones, roughly nine tenths seen only once; the top ten take around 8%. Source material: peripheral blood. The receptors stem from a woman aged 50 to 60 with COVID-19, enrolled during active disease. CDR3s include the opening cysteine and the closing phenylalanine or tryptophan. The order of the fields is clone size, V gene, D gene, J gene, CDR3 protein, CDR3 DNA. The D gene is left open where the match is weak. Where a row states a size, it is once, few, many or the class of an expanded clone; other rows omit it.

>.|TRBV5-1|TRBD1|TRBJ1-6
CASSLDPSGTGNSPLHF
TGCGCCAGCAGCCTAGATCCTTCCGGGACAGGGAACTCACCCCTCCACTTT
>.|TRBV4-2|.|TRBJ2-3
CASSQGRLESTDTQYF
TGTGCCAGCAGCCAAGGACGACTAGAATCCACAGATACGCAGTATTTT
>.|TRBV5-6|.|TRBJ1-6
CASSFDKTSFAPLHF
TGTGCCAGCAGCTTTGACAAGACCTCGTTCGCACCCCTCCACTTT
>.|TRBV5-4|.|TRBJ2-2
CASSLEGTGELFF
TGTGCCAGCAGCTTGGAGGGGACCGGGGAGCTGTTTTTT
>.|TRBV6-6|.|TRBJ1-1
CASSLQGNTEAFF
TGTGCCAGCAGCCTCCAGGGAAACACTGAAGCTTTCTTT
>.|TRBV27|TRBD1|TRBJ2-7
CASRGAGGEYEQYF
TGTGCCAGCCGAGGGGCAGGGGGCGAGTACGAGCAGTACTTC
>.|TRBV27|TRBD2|TRBJ2-2
CASSPGGGWAGELFF
TGTGCCAGCAGTCCGGGAGGGGGGTGGGCCGGGGAGCTGTTTTTT
>.|TRBV2|TRBD1|TRBJ2-5
CASSGESRTGIETQYF
TGTGCCAGCAGCGGTGAATCCAGGACAGGCATAGAGACCCAGTACTTC
>.|TRBV7-9|TRBD1|TRBJ2-7
CASSLQGSGEQYF
TGTGCCAGCAGTCTACAGGGGTCGGGGGAGCAGTACTTC
>.|TRBV6-5|TRBD1|TRBJ2-3
CASTYDRANTDTQYF
TGTGCCAGCACCTACGACAGGGCGAACACAGATACGCAGTATTTT
>.|TRBV3-1/TRBV3-2|TRBD1|TRBJ1-5
CASSQDLTGNQPQHF
TGTGCCAGCAGCCAAGATTTGACAGGGAATCAGCCCCAGCATTTT
>.|TRBV7-9|.|TRBJ1-2
CASTGGNPNYGYTF
TGTGCCAGCACCGGAGGAAACCCAAACTATGGCTACACCTTC
>.|TRBV9|.|TRBJ1-2
CASSLTMNYGYTF
TGTGCCAGCAGTCTCACTATGAACTATGGCTACACCTTC
>.|TRBV19|TRBD1|TRBJ1-4
CASSIGDSRSEKLFF
TGTGCCAGTAGTATAGGGGACAGTAGGAGTGAAAAACTGTTTTTT
>.|TRBV10-3|TRBD1|TRBJ2-3
CAISEDRGGTDTQYF
TGTGCCATCAGTGAGGACAGGGGAGGCACAGATACGCAGTATTTT
>once|TRBV18|.|TRBJ2-7
CASSPRTVGYEQYF
TGTGCCAGCTCACCACGTACAGTGGGCTACGAGCAGTACTTC
>once|TRBV5-1|TRBD1|TRBJ1-2
CASSLEGQHMGYTF
TGCGCCAGCAGCTTGGAGGGACAGCATATGGGCTACACCTTC
>.|TRBV2|.|TRBJ2-3
CASRGGRSTDTQYF
TGTGCCAGCAGGGGGGGAAGAAGCACAGATACGCAGTATTTT
>.|TRBV20-1|TRBD1|TRBJ1-1
CSASLGTGVTEAFF
TGCAGTGCTAGTTTGGGGACAGGGGTGACTGAAGCTTTCTTT
>.|TRBV6-2/TRBV6-3|.|TRBJ2-7
CASSYEPYEQYF
TGTGCCAGCAGTTACGAGCCCTACGAGCAGTACTTC
>.|TRBV6-1|.|TRBJ1-1
CASSEGTGMVGKMNTEAFF
TGTGCCAGCAGTGAAGGAACAGGGATGGTGGGAAAAATGAACACTGAAGCTTTCTTT
>.|TRBV10-3|.|TRBJ1-1
CAIRGGQNTEAFF
TGTGCCATCAGGGGAGGACAGAACACTGAAGCTTTCTTT
>.|TRBV5-1|.|TRBJ1-1
CVSSQQGSGAFF
TGCGTCAGCAGCCAGCAGGGGAGTGGGGCTTTCTTT
>.|TRBV20-1|.|TRBJ2-7
CSASDSYEQYF
TGCAGTGCTAGCGACAGCTACGAGCAGTACTTC
>.|TRBV6-5|TRBD1|TRBJ1-2
CASSYGTTGQVTF
TGTGCCAGCAGTTACGGTACAACGGGACAGGTCACCTTC
>once|TRBV5-1|TRBD1|TRBJ1-2
CASSAGQGGDGYTF
TGCGCCAGCAGCGCGGGACAGGGAGGGGATGGCTACACCTTC
>once|TRBV19|.|TRBJ1-5
CASGRDIKANQPQHF
TGTGCCAGTGGCCGGGACATCAAGGCTAATCAGCCCCAGCATTTT
>.|TRBV10-2|.|TRBJ1-2
CASSEAGRGGYTF
TGCGCCAGCAGTGAGGCGGGGCGGGGTGGCTACACCTTC
>.|TRBV5-1|.|TRBJ2-3
CASSRQDSTDTQYF
TGCGCCAGCAGTAGACAGGATAGCACAGATACGCAGTATTTT
>.|TRBV5-1|TRBD2|TRBJ2-3
CASSLRDLFQRGPTRDTQYF
TGCGCCAGCAGCCTACGGGACTTGTTCCAGCGGGGACCGACCCGAGATACGCAGTATTTT
>.|TRBV10-3|TRBD2|TRBJ2-1
CAISPREVSNEQFF
TGTGCCATCAGCCCTCGGGAGGTTTCCAATGAGCAGTTCTTC
>.|TRBV27|.|TRBJ1-5
CASSSGQHQPQHF
TGTGCCAGCAGTTCCGGACAGCATCAGCCCCAGCATTTT
>.|TRBV2|TRBD1|TRBJ2-7
CASSKSRDRSYEQYF
TGTGCCAGCAGTAAAAGCCGGGACAGAAGCTACGAGCAGTACTTC
>.|TRBV29-1|TRBD1|TRBJ1-1
CSVAELGQLVEAFF
TGCAGCGTTGCTGAATTGGGACAGCTGGTCGAAGCTTTCTTT
>.|TRBV7-3|TRBD1|TRBJ2-1
CASSSGTVNNEQFF
TGTGCCAGCAGCTCCGGGACAGTGAACAATGAGCAGTTCTTC
>.|TRBV10-1|TRBD1|TRBJ1-1
CASSGTGFGTEAFF
TGCGCCAGCAGTGGGACAGGGTTTGGCACTGAAGCTTTCTTT